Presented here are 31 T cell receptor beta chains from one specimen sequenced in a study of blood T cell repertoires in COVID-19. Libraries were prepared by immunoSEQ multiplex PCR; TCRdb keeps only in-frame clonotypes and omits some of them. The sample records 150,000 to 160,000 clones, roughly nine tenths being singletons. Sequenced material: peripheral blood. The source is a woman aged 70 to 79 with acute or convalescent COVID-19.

CDR3 in amino acids: CASSLEPLGRGIGNTEAFF. Here the CDR3 DNA reads TGTGCCAGCAGCTTAGAGCCGTTGGGCAGGGGAATCGGGAACACTGAAGCTTTCTTT. The V and J genes are TRBV7-2 and TRBJ1-1; possible D gene TRBD1, 6 bases. V was shortened by 1 base and J by 1 base, with 22 bases between the two germline ends. The CDR3 has 19 residues. The germline CDR1 and CDR2 sequences are SGHTA and FQGNSA. Together with reference TRBV7-2 and TRBJ1-1, the CDR3 gives the full variable domain: GAGVSQSPSNKVTEKGKDVELRCDPISGHTALYWYRQSLGQGLEFLIYFQGNSAPDKSGLPSDRFSAERTGGSVSTLTIQRTQQEDSAVYLCASSLEPLGRGIGNTEAFFGQGTRLTVV.

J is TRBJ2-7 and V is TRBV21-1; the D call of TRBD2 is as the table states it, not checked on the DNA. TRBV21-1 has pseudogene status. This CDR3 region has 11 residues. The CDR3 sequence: CASSKVTGEYF. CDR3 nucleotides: TGTGCCAGCAGCAAAGTCACCGGGGAGTACTTC.

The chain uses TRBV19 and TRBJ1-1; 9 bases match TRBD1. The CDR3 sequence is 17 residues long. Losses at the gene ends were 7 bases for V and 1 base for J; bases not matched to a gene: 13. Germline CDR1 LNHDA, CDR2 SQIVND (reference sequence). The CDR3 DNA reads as TGTGCCAGTACCCCCCGGACAGGGGTAGTGAGGAACACTGAAGCTTTCTTT. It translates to CASTPRTGVVRNTEAFF.

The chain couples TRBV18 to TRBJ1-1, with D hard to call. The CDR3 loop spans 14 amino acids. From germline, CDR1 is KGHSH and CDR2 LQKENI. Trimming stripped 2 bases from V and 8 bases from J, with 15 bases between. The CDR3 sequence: CASSPGSGLQEAFF. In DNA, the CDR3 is TGTGCCAGCTCACCAGGGTCGGGATTACAAGAAGCTTTCTTT.

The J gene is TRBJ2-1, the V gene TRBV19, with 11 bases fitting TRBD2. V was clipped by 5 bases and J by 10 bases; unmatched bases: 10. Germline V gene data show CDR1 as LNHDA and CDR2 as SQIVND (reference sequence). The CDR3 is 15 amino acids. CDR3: CASSPLSGGAREQFF. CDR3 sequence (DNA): TGTGCCAGTAGTCCGCTTAGCGGGGGGGCGCGGGAGCAGTTCTTC. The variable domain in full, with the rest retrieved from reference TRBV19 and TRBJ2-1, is DGGITQSPKYLFRKEGQNVTLSCEQNLNHDAMYWYRQDPGQGLRLIYYSQIVNDFQKGDIAEGYSVSREKKESFPLTVTSAQKNPTAFYLCASSPLSGGAREQFFGPGTRLTVL.

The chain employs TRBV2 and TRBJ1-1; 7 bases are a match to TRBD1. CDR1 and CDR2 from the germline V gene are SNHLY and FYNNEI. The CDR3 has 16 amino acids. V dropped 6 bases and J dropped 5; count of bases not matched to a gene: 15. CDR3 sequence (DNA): TGTGCCAGCAGCCCCCGACAGGGACAAATTTGGACTGAAGCTTTCTTT. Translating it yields CASSPRQGQIWTEAFF.

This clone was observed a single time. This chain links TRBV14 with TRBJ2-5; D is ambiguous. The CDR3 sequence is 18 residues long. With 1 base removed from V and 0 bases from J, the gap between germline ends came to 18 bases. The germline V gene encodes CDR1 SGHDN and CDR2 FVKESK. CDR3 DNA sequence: TGTGCCAGCAGCCAAGTGTTTACGAGATTTTCGTACCAAGAGACCCAGTACTTC. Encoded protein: CASSQVFTRFSYQETQYF.

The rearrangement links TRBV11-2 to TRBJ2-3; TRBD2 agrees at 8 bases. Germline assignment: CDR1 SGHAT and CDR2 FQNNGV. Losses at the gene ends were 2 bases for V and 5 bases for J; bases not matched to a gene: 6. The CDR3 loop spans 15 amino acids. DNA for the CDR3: TGTGCCAGCAGCTTAATCACGGGGGGGCGAGATACGCAGTATTTT. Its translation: CASSLITGGRDTQYF.

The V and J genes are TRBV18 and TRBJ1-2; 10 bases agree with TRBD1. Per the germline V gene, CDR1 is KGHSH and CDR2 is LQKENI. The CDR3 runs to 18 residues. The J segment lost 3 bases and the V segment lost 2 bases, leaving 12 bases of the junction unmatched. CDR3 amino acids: CASSPIKPTGGDHYGYTF. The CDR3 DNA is TGTGCCAGCTCACCAATTAAGCCGACAGGGGGCGATCACTATGGCTACACCTTC.

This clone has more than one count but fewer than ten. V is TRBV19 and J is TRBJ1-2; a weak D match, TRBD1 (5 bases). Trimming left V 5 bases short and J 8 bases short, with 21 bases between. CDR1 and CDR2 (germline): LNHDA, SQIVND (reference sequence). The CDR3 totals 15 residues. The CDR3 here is CASSPPQGVGRGYTF. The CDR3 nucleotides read TGTGCCAGTAGTCCCCCCCAAGGGGTCGGACGCGGCTACACCTTC.

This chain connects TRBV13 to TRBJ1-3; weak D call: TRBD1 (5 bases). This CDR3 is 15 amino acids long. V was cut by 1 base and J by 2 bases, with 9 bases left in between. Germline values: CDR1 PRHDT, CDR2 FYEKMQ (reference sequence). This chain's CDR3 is CASSLVGAPGNTIYF. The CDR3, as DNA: TGTGCCAGCAGCTTAGTTGGGGCTCCTGGAAACACCATATATTTT.

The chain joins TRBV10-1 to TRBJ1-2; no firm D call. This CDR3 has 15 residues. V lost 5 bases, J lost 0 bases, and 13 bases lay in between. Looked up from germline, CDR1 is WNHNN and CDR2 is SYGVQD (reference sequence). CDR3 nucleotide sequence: TGCGCCAGCAGTTCGGGTCCCCGTGCTAACTATGGCTACACCTTC. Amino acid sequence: CASSSGPRANYGYTF.

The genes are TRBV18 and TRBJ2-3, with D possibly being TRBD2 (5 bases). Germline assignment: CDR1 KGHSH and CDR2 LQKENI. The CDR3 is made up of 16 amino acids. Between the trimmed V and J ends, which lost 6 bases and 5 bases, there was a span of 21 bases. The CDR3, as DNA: TGTGCCAGCTCTTCTGATTCCCTCGCCGCGGGAGATACGCAGTATTTT. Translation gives CASSSDSLAAGDTQYF.

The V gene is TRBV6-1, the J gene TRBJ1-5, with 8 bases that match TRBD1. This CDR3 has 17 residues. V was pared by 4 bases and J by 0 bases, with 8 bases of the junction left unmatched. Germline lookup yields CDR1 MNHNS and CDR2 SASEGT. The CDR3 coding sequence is TGTGCCAGCAGTGGTAGACAGGGGACTTATAGCAATCAGCCCCAGCATTTT. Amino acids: CASSGRQGTYSNQPQHF.

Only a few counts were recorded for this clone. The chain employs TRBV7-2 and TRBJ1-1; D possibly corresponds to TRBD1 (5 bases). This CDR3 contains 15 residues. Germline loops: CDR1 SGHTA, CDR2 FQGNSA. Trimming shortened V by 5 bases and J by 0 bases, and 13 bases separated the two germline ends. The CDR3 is CASSPVGGLNTEAFF. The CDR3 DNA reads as TGTGCCAGCAGCCCAGTGGGGGGTTTGAACACTGAAGCTTTCTTT.

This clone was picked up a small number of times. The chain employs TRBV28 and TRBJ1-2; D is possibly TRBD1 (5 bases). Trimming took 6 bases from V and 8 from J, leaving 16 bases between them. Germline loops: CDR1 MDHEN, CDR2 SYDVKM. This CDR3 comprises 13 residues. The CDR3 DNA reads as TGTGCCAGCAGGCCGGGACGGGAGGAGGGCTACACCTTC. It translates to CASRPGREEGYTF.

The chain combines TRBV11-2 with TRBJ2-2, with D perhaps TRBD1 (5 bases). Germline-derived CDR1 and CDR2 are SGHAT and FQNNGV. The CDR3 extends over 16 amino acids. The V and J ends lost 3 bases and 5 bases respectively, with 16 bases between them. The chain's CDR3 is CASSFRATGFTGELFF. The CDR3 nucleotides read TGTGCCAGCAGCTTCAGGGCCACTGGGTTTACCGGGGAGCTGTTTTTT.

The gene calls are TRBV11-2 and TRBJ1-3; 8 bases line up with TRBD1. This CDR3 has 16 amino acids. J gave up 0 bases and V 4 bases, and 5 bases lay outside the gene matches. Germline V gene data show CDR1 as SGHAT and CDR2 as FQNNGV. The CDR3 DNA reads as TGTGCCAGCAGCTCCACAGGGGGTAGCTCTGGAAACACCATATATTTT. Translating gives CASSSTGGSSGNTIYF.

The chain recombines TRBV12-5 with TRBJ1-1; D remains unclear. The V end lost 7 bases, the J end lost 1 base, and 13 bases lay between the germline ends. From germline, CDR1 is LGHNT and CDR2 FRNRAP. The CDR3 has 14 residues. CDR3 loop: CASVSIPGNTEAFF. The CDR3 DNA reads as TGTGCTAGTGTTTCTATCCCAGGGAACACTGAAGCTTTCTTT.

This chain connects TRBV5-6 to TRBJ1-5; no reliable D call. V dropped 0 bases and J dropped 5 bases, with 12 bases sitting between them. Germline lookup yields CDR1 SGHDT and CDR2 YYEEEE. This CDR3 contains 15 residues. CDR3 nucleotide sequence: TGTGCCAGCAGCTTGGCGGACTTCTGGGATCAGCCCCAGCATTTT. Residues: CASSLADFWDQPQHF.

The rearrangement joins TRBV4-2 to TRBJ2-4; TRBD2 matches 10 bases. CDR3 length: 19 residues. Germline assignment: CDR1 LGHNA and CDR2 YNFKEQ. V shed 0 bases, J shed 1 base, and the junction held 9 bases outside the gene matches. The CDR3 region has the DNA TGTGCCAGCAGCCAAGATCCAAGCGGGGGGGCCGGGGCCAAAAACATTCAGTACTTC. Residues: CASSQDPSGGAGAKNIQYF.

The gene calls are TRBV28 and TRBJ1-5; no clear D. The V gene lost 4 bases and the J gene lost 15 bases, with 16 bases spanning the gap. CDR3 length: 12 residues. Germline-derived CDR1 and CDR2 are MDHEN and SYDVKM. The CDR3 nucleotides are TGTGCCAGCAGTTCTACGCAATATTCGAGGCATTTT. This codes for CASSSTQYSRHF.

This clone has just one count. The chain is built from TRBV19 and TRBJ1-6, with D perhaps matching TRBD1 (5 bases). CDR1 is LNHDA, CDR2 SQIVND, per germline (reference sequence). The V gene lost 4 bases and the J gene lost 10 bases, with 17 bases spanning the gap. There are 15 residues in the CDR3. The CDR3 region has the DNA TGTGCCAGTAGTACCGTTGCGGGGGACTTATCACCCCTCCACTTT. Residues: CASSTVAGDLSPLHF.

CDR3 in DNA: TGTGCCAGCAGCCGACAGGACCCGAACACCGGGGAGCTGTTTTTT. Its translation is CASSRQDPNTGELFF. This rearrangement joins TRBV6-5 to TRBJ2-2, with a weak D call TRBD1 (6 bases). Germline CDR1 and CDR2: MNHEY and SVGAGI. The CDR3 has 15 amino acids. V was clipped by 6 bases and J by 0 bases, with 11 bases between them.

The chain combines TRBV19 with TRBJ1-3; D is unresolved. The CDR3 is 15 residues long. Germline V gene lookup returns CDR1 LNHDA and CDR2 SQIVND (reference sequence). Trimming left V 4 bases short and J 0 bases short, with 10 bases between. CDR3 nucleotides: TGTGCCAGTAGTAACGACCAGGTCTCTGGAAACACCATATATTTT. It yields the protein CASSNDQVSGNTIYF.

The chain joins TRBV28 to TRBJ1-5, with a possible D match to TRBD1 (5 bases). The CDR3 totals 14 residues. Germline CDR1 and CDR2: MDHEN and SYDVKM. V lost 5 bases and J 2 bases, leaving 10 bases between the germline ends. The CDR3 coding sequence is TGTGCCAGCAGTACCGGGACTGGCAATCAGCCCCAGCATTTT. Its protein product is CASSTGTGNQPQHF.

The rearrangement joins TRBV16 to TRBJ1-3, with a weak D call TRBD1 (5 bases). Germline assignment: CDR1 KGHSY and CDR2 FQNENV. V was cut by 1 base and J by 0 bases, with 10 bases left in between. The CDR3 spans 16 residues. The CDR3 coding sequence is TGTGCCAGCAGCCAATATGGGGCCCTCTCTGGAAACACCATATATTTT. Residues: CASSQYGALSGNTIYF. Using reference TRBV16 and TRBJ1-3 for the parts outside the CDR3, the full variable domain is GEEVAQTPKHLVRGEGQKAKLYCAPIKGHSYVFWYQQVLKNEFKFLISFQNENVFDETGMPKERFSAKCLPNSPCSLEIQATKLEDSAVYFCASSQYGALSGNTIYFGEGSWLTVV.

CDR3: CASTRFGTGRMNTEAFF. CDR3 nucleotides: TGTGCCAGCACCCGCTTCGGGACAGGGAGGATGAACACTGAAGCTTTCTTT. The rearrangement uses TRBV27 and TRBJ1-1; 9 bases fit TRBD1. This CDR3 region has 17 residues. Trimming removed 7 bases from V and 0 bases from J; junction bases left unmatched: 12. CDR1 MNHEY and CDR2 SMNVEV come from the germline V gene (reference sequence).

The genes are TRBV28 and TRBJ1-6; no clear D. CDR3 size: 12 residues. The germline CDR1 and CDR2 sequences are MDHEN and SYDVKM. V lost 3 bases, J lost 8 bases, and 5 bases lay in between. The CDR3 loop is CASSFRDSPLHF. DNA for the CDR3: TGTGCCAGCAGTTTCCGCGATTCACCCCTCCACTTT. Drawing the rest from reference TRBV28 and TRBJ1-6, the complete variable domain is DVKVTQSSRYLVKRTGEKVFLECVQDMDHENMFWYRQDPGLGLRLIYFSYDVKMKEKGDIPEGYSVSREKKERFSLILESASTNQTSMYLCASSFRDSPLHFGNGTRLTVT.

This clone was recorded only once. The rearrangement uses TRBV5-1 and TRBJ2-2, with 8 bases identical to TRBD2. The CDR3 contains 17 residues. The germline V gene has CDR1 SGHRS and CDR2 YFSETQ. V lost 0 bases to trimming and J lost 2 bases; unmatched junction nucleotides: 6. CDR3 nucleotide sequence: TGCGCCAGCAGCTTGGCCCCTAGCGGGCTCAACACCGGGGAGCTGTTTTTT. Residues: CASSLAPSGLNTGELFF. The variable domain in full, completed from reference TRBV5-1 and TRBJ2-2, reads KAGVTQTPRYLIKTRGQQVTLSCSPISGHRSVSWYQQTPGQGLQFLFEYFSETQRNKGNFPGRFSGRQFSNSRSEMNVSTLELGDSALYLCASSLAPSGLNTGELFFGEGSRLTVL.

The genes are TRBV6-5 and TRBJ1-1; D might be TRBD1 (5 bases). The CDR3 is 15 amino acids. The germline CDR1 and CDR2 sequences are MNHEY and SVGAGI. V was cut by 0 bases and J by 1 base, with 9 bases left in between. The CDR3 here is CASSYSNGANTEAFF. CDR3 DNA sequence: TGTGCCAGCAGTTACTCGAATGGGGCGAACACTGAAGCTTTCTTT.